Each of the 26 T cell receptor beta chains below was sequenced from the same sample in a study of CXCR3-negative and CXCR3-positive naive CD8 T cells (dated by TCRdb to between 2017 and 2020). This sample was sequenced with a NextSeq 550. The Human TCR Profiling Kit (MiLaboratory) was used to make UMI-labeled 5' RACE TRB cDNA libraries. TCRdb reprocessed the reads; each CDR3 protein sequence makes one entry, and DNA is unavailable. This sample's table carries 130,000 or so distinct CDR3 sequences. The ten top clones hold 0.45% to 0.6% of the sample. Sequencing was done on a sample of naive CXCR3- CD8+ T cells from blood. Per the publication, the cell subset or site label means: CD45RO-CCR7+CD27+CD95- naive CD8+ T cells lacking CXCR3 (TNR3-). Every receptor here comes from a human donor in good health. Some clones in this sample may be carry-over from other donors' samples.

The V and J genes are TRBV20-1 and TRBJ1-1. Germline V CDR1 and CDR2: DFQATT, SNEGSKA (reference sequence). The CDR3 length is 11 residues. The CDR3 here is CSARGNTEAFF.

This rearrangement joins TRBV5-1 to TRBJ2-1. Germline CDR1 SGHRS, CDR2 YFSETQ. The CDR3 runs to 13 residues. The CDR3 region is CASSADGGGEQFF.

This chain links TRBV6-6 with TRBJ1-2; TCRdb gives TRBD1 as the D gene, but with no DNA this cannot be confirmed. This CDR3 contains 14 residues. Looked up from germline, CDR1 is MNHNY and CDR2 is SVGAGI (reference sequence). The CDR3 reads CASSWGQGWYGYTF.

The CDR3 here is CASHPTRDSPSYEQYF. This chain joins TRBV12-3 or TRBV12-4 and TRBJ2-7; the TRBD1 assignment by TCRdb is unverifiable without DNA. The CDR3 extends over 16 amino acids.

This chain connects TRBV11-2 to TRBJ2-4; the TCRdb D gene call, TRBD2, has no DNA to confirm it. The germline CDR1 and CDR2 sequences are SGHAT and FQNNGV. The CDR3 is made up of 16 amino acids. The CDR3 loop reads CASSLGTLAGFRVQYF. The variable domain in full, with the rest retrieved from reference TRBV11-2 and TRBJ2-4, is EAGVAQSPRYKIIEKRQSVAFWCNPISGHATLYWYQQILGQGPKLLIQFQNNGVVDDSQLPKDRFSAERLKGVDSTLKIQPAKLEDSAVYLCASSLGTLAGFRVQYFGAGTRLSVL.

The V call is TRBV7-9, the J call TRBJ2-2; TCRdb's D gene call, TRBD1, goes unchecked for lack of DNA. Germline CDR1 SEHNR, CDR2 FQNEAQ (reference sequence). This CDR3 contains 17 residues. This chain's CDR3 is CASSLEKHRDNTGELFF.

The chain joins TRBV12-3 or TRBV12-4 to TRBJ2-2. The CDR3 contains 11 residues. CDR3 region: CAEKVAGELFF.

V is TRBV28 and J is TRBJ2-7; TCRdb indicates TRBD1, and absent DNA this call remains unverified. The length of the CDR3 is 16 residues. Germline V CDR1 and CDR2: MDHEN, SYDVKM. CDR3 protein: CASSFGGAKGDYEQYF. The whole variable domain, filled in from reference TRBV28 and TRBJ2-7, reads DVKVTQSSRYLVKRTGEKVFLECVQDMDHENMFWYRQDPGLGLRLIYFSYDVKMKEKGDIPEGYSVSREKKERFSLILESASTNQTSMYLCASSFGGAKGDYEQYFGPGTRLTVT.

CDR3 loop: CASSPGRDRYNEQFF. This chain connects TRBV11-3 to TRBJ2-1; the D gene TCRdb calls, TRBD1, cannot be checked with no DNA. Germline CDR1 and CDR2: SGHNT and YENEEA. The CDR3 length is 15 residues.

The chain is built from TRBV5-1 and TRBJ2-1; TCRdb's D call of TRBD1 is untestable without DNA. The CDR3 extends over 13 amino acids. Germline CDR1 reads SGHRS; CDR2 reads YFSETQ. The CDR3 spells CASSLAGGIGQFF.

V is TRBV7-9 and J is TRBJ2-1; the D gene TCRdb calls, TRBD2, cannot be checked with no DNA. The CDR3 is 16 residues long. Germline V gene sequence: CDR1 SEHNR, CDR2 FQNEAQ (reference sequence). CDR3 sequence reads: CASSYLTAGTYNEQFF.

The J gene is TRBJ1-1, the V gene TRBV29-1; without DNA, the TCRdb call of TRBD1 cannot be checked. The CDR3 has 12 amino acids. Germline CDR1 is SQVTM and CDR2 is ANQGSEA. CDR3 in amino acids: CSVEGGGTEAFF.

This chain links TRBV29-1 with TRBJ1-2; lacking DNA, the TRBD1 call made by TCRdb goes unchecked. This CDR3 comprises 14 residues. Germline V gene sequence: CDR1 SQVTM, CDR2 ANQGSEA. The chain's CDR3 is CSVVGRRGPYGYTF. The entire variable domain, with the rest obtained from reference TRBV29-1 and TRBJ1-2, is as follows: SAVISQKPSRDICQRGTSLTIQCQVDSQVTMMFWYRQQPGQSLTLIATANQGSEATYESGFVIDKFPISRPNLTFSTLTVSNMSPEDSSIYLCSVVGRRGPYGYTFGSGTRLTVV.

This chain joins TRBV29-1 and TRBJ2-1; TCRdb indicates TRBD1, and absent DNA this call remains unverified. The CDR3 extends over 14 amino acids. Per germline, CDR1 SQVTM and CDR2 ANQGSEA. CDR3 loop: CSVEGQGVDNEQFF.

The chain employs TRBV27 and TRBJ2-5; TCRdb's assignment of TRBD1 cannot be checked, as there is no DNA. The CDR3 has 12 amino acids. From germline, CDR1 is MNHEY and CDR2 SMNVEV (reference sequence). CDR3 region: CASGQGQETQYF.

This sequence joins TRBV10-3 and TRBJ2-2; absent DNA, TCRdb's TRBD1 call cannot be checked. Germline V gene data show CDR1 as ENHRY and CDR2 as SYGVKD. This CDR3 region has 15 residues. The CDR3 loop reads CAISDTSGDTGELFF.

CDR3 loop: CASSVDGGKETQYF. The chain couples TRBV9 to TRBJ2-5; the TRBD1 assignment by TCRdb is unverifiable without DNA. The germline V gene has CDR1 SGDLS and CDR2 YYNGEE. The CDR3 contains 14 residues.

The chain recombines TRBV5-1 with TRBJ2-1. CDR1 and CDR2 (germline): SGHRS, YFSETQ. The CDR3 spans 12 residues. CDR3 protein: CASSVRGNEQFF.

This chain joins TRBV28 and TRBJ2-5; lacking DNA, the TRBD1 call made by TCRdb goes unchecked. The CDR3 has 16 residues. Germline lookup yields CDR1 MDHEN and CDR2 SYDVKM. The CDR3 reads CASSLSMGVLQETQYF.

The rearrangement links TRBV3-1 to TRBJ2-6; the D gene TCRdb calls, TRBD2, cannot be checked with no DNA. The CDR3 loop spans 15 amino acids. Germline CDR1 is LGHDT and CDR2 is YNNKEL (reference sequence). The CDR3 loop reads CASSPGLAGANVLTF.

The V call is TRBV5-1, the J call TRBJ2-7. The CDR3 length is 13 residues. Germline V gene lookup returns CDR1 SGHRS and CDR2 YFSETQ. The CDR3 sequence: CASSFQETYEQYF.

V is TRBV7-9 and J is TRBJ2-7; TCRdb's D call, TRBD1, is unchecked because there is no DNA. There are 17 residues in the CDR3. Germline assignment: CDR1 SEHNR and CDR2 FQNEAQ (reference sequence). CDR3 region: CASSLPPGPTFSYEQYF.

The chain combines TRBV5-1 with TRBJ2-7; TCRdb designates TRBD1, a call that cannot be tested without DNA. Germline lookup yields CDR1 SGHRS and CDR2 YFSETQ. The CDR3 runs 15 residues. The CDR3: CASSLDGTGSYEQYF.

The V and J genes are TRBV7-9 and TRBJ2-5; TCRdb's D call of TRBD1 is untestable without DNA. Germline V gene sequence: CDR1 SEHNR, CDR2 FQNEAQ (reference sequence). The CDR3 is made up of 17 amino acids. The CDR3 is CASSPHSGTGGKETQYF.

J is TRBJ2-1 and V is TRBV3-1; TCRdb outputs TRBD1, but without DNA this stays unchecked. The CDR3 loop spans 16 amino acids. Looked up from germline, CDR1 is LGHDT and CDR2 is YNNKEL (reference sequence). The CDR3 sequence: CASSQEGTGIWGEQFF.

CDR3 in amino acids: CASIHGGGTYEQFF. V and J are TRBV28 and TRBJ2-1; TCRdb names TRBD1, which stays unverified in the absence of DNA. This CDR3 has 14 residues. Germline-derived CDR1 and CDR2 are MDHEN and SYDVKM.